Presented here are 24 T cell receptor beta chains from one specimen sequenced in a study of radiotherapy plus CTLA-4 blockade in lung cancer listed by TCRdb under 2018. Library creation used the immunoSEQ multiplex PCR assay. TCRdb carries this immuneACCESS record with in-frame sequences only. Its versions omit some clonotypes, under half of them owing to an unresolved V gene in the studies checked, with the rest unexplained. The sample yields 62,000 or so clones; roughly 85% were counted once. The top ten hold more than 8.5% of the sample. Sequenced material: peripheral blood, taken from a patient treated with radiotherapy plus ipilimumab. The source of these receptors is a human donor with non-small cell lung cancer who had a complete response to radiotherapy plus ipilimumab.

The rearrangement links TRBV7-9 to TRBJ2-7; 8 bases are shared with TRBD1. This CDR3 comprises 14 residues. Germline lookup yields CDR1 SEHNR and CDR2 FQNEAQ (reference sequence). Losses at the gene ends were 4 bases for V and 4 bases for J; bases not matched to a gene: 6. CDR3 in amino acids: CASSSRTGSYEQYF. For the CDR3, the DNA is TGTGCCAGCAGCTCCAGGACAGGGTCGTACGAGCAGTACTTC.

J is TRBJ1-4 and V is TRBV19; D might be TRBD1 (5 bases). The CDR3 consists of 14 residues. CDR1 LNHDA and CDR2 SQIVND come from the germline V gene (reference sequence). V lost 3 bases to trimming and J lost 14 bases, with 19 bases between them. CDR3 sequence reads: CASSMRGVSPSLFF. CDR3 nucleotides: TGTGCCAGTAGTATGAGGGGTGTAAGTCCCTCCCTGTTTTTT.

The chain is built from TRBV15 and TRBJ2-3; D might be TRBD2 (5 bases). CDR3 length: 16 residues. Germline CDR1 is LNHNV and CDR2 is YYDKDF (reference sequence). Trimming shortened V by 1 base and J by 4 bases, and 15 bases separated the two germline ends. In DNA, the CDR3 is TGTGCCACCAGCAGAGGTACCTTAGCGATTGCAGATACGCAGTATTTT. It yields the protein CATSRGTLAIADTQYF.

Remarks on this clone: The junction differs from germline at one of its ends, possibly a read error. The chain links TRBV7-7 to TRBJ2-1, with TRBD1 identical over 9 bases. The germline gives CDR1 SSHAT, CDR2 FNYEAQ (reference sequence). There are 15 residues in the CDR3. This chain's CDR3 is CASSPGDRAYNEQFF. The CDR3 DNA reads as TGTGCTAGCAGCCCCGGGGACAGGGCCTACAATGAGCAGTTCTTC.

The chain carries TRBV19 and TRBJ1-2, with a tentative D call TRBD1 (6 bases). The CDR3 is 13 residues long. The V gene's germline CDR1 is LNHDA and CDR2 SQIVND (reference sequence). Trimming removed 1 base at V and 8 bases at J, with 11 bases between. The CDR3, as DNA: TGTGCCAGTAGTATAGGTCCAGGGGACGGCTACACCTTC. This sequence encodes CASSIGPGDGYTF.

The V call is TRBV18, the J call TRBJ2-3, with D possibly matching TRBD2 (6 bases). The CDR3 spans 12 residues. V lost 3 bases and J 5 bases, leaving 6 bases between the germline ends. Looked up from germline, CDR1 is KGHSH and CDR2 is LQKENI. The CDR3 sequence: CASSPEGDTQYF. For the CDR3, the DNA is TGTGCCAGCTCACCGGAGGGAGATACGCAGTATTTT.

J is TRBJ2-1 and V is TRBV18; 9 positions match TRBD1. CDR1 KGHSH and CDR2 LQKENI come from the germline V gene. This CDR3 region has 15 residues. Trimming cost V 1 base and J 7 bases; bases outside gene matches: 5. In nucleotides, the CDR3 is TGTGCCAGCTCACCACAGGGACAGGGCCCGAATGAGCAGTTCTTC. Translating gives CASSPQGQGPNEQFF.

The DNA of the CDR3 is TGTGCCAGCTCACCACGCCGGCAGGGAGGGATTGTTGGGACTGAAGCTTTCTTT. Its translation: CASSPRRQGGIVGTEAFF. The chain couples TRBV18 to TRBJ1-1, with a weak D call TRBD1 (5 bases). V was cut by 1 base and J by 5 bases, with 23 bases left in between. This CDR3 spans 18 amino acids. CDR1 and CDR2 (germline): KGHSH, LQKENI. The whole variable domain, filled in from reference TRBV18 and TRBJ1-1, reads NAGVMQNPRHLVRRRGQEARLRCSPMKGHSHVYWYRQLPEEGLKFMVYLQKENIIDESGMPKERFSAEFPKEGPSILRIQQVVRGDSAAYFCASSPRRQGGIVGTEAFFGQGTRLTVV.

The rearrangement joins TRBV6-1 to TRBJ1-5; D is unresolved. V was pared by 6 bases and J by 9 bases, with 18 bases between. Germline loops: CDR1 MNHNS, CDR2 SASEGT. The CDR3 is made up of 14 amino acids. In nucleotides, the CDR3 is TGTGCCAGCAGCTTGAGGCCCGGGTGGGGGCCCCAGCATTTT. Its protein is CASSLRPGWGPQHF.

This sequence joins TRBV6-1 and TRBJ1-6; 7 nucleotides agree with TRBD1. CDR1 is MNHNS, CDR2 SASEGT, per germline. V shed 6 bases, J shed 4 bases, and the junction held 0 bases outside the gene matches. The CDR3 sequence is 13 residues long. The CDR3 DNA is TGTGCCAGCAGACAGGGGTATAATTCACCCCTCCACTTT. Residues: CASRQGYNSPLHF.

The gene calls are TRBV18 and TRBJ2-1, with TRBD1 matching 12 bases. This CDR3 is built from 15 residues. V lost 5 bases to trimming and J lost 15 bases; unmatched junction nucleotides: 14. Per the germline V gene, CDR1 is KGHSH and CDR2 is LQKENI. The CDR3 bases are TGTGCCAGCTCAGCCGCCGGGACAGGGGGCGCGAGGTTGTTCTTC. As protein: CASSAAGTGGARLFF.

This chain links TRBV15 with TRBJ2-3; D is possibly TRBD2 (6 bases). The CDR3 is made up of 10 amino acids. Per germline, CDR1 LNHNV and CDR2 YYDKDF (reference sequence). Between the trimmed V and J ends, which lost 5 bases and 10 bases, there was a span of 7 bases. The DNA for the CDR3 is TGTGCCACCAGCGGGGAGGCGCAGTATTTT. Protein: CATSGEAQYF. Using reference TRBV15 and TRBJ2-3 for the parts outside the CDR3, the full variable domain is DAMVIQNPRYQVTQFGKPVTLSCSQTLNHNVMYWYQQKSSQAPKLLFHYYDKDFNNEADTPDNFQSRRPNTSFCFLDIRSPGLGDTAMYLCATSGEAQYFGPGTRLTVL.

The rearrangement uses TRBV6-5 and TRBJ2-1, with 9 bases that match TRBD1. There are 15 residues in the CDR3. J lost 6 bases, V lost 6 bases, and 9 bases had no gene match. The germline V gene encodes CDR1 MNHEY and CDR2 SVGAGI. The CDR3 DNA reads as TGTGCCAGCAGGCGCGCGGGACAGGGAGCCAATGAGCAGTTCTTC. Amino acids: CASRRAGQGANEQFF.

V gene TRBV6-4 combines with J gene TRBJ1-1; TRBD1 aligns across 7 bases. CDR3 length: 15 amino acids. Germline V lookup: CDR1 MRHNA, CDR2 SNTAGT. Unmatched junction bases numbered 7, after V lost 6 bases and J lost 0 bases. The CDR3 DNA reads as TGTGCCAGCAGCCCAGGGGGAACCATGAACACTGAAGCTTTCTTT. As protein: CASSPGGTMNTEAFF.

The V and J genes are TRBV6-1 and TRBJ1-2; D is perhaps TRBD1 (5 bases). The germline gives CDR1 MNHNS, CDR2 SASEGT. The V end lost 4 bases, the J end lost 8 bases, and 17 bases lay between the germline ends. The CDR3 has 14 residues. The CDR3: CASSGPLGAGGYTF. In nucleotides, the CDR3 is TGTGCCAGCAGTGGGCCTCTAGGGGCCGGGGGCTACACCTTC.

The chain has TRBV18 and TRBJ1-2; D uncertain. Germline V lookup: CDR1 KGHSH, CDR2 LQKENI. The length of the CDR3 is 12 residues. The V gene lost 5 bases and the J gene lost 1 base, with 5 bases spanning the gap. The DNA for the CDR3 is TGTGCCAGCTCAAACAATAACTATGGCTACACCTTC. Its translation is CASSNNNYGYTF.

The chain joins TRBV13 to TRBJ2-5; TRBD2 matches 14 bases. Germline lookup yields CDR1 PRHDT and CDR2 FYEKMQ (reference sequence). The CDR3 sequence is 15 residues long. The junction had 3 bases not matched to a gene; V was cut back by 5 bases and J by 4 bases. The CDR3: CASSHGLAGGETQYF. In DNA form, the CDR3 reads TGTGCCAGCAGCCACGGACTAGCGGGAGGAGAGACCCAGTACTTC.

DNA of the CDR3: TGTGCCAGCAGCCAGACGACAGGGTTTGATGGCTACACCTTC. It is translated as CASSQTTGFDGYTF. The chain employs TRBV7-9 and TRBJ1-2, with 7 bases identical to TRBD1. Unmatched junction bases numbered 9, after V lost 5 bases and J lost 6 bases. This CDR3 has 14 amino acids. Germline CDR1 is SEHNR and CDR2 is FQNEAQ (reference sequence).

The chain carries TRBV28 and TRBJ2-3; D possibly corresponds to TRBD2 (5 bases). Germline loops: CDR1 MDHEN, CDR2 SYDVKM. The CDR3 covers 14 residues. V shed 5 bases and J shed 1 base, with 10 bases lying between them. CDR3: CASSTRKGTDTQYF. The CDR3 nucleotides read TGTGCCAGCAGTACTAGGAAAGGCACAGATACGCAGTATTTT.

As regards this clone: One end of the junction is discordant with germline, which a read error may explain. The CDR3 spells CASSSELNQPQHF. CDR3 DNA sequence: TGTGCTAGCAGCTCAGAACTCAATCAGCCCCAGCATTTT. The gene calls are TRBV7-7 and TRBJ1-5; D remains ambiguous. CDR3 length: 13 residues. CDR1 is SSHAT and CDR2 is FNYEAQ in the germline V gene (reference sequence).

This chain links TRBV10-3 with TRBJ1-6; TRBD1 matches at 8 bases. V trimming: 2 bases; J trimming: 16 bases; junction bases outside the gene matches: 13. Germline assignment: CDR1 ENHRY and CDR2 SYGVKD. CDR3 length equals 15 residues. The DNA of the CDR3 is TGTGCCATCAGTGAGGCGTCAGACCAGGGGGCAACGCTCCACTTT. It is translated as CAISEASDQGATLHF.

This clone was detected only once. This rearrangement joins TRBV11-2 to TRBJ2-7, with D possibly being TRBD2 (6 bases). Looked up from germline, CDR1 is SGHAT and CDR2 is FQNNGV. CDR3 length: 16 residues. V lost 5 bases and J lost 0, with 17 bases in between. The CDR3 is CASSRSGFRISYEQYV. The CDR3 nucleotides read TGTGCCAGCAGCAGAAGCGGGTTCCGGATCTCCTACGAGCAGTACGTC.

CDR3 bases: TGCAGCGTTGAAGACACAGGGGCGATGTTTTTT. Its translation is CSVEDTGAMFF. The V call is TRBV29-1, the J call TRBJ1-4; 7 bases line up with TRBD1. The CDR3 contains 11 residues. The V segment lost 0 bases and the J segment 15 bases; nucleotides outside the gene matches: 4. CDR1 is SQVTM and CDR2 is ANQGSEA in the germline V gene.

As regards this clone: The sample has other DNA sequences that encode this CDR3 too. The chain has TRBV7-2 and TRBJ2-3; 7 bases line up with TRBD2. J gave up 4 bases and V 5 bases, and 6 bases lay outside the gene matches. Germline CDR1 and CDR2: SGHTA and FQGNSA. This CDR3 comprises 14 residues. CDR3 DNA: TGTGCCAGCAGCCGGGATCGGGGGGCAGATACGCAGTATTTT. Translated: CASSRDRGADTQYF.